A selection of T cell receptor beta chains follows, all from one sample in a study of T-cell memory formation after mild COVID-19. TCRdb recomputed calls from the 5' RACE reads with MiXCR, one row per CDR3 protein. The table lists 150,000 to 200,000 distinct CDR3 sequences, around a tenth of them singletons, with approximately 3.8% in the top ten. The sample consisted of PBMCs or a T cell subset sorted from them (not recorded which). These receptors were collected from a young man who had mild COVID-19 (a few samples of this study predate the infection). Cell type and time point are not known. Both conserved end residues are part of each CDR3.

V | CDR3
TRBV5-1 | CASSLGGDGNYGYTF
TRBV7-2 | CASSFAGTAFSGNTIYF
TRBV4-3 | CASSGQGSGNTIYF
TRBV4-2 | CASSHTRRRTSGTDTQYF
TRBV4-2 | CASSQGPEPSRYGYTF
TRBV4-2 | CASSRGQGQDTGELFF
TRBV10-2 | CASRVAGSTDTQYF
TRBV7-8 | CASSTQGAGANVLTF
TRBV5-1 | CASSLGVGTDTQYF
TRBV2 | CASSPPTGSDTQYF
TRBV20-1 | CSARSPSAARNEQFF
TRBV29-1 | CSVAGLQETQYF
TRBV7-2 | CACRRGVQETQYF
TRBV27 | CASSSRGDTQYF